The entry below describes one T cell receptor (beta chain). The sample belongs to a study of T cell responses to AZD1222 COVID-19 vaccine. CDR3 length: 15 residues. After removal of 3 bases from V and 5 bases from J, the junction contained 4 bases not matched to a gene. Germline loops: CDR1 SGHDN, CDR2 FVKESK. Assay used: immunoSEQ multiplex PCR; TCRdb lists only in-frame clones, some missing. The table shows 100,000 to 150,000 clones, with roughly nine tenths occurring only once. The sample consisted of peripheral blood, taken on day 0 of AZD1222 vaccination. This chain connects TRBV14 to TRBJ2-1; 10 bases align to TRBD2. This TCR came from an adult in good health. CDR3 protein: CASSQLAGGHNEQFF. CDR3 nucleotide sequence: TGTGCCAGCAGCCAGTTAGCGGGGGGTCACAATGAGCAGTTCTTC.